This T cell receptor beta chain was sequenced in a study of blood T cell repertoires in COVID-19. Across the whole study: Samples taken during acute and convalescent COVID-19 were collected in the United States, Italy and Spain. T cells, B-cell-depleted T cells, or PBMCs supplied cDNA or gDNA.

This CDR3 is 14 amino acids long. Deletions cut 8 bases from V and 0 bases from J, with 15 bases between. CDR1 is SQVTM and CDR2 is ANQGSEA in the germline V gene. Authors' data handling: Quantification of nucleated cells was approximated via reference gene primer amplification. The assay was immunoSEQ multiplex PCR, and TCRdb's table has in-frame clones only and misses some. Clone size and the V and J calls come from that table; the DNA yielded D and trimming. The data contain 90,000 to 150,000 clones, around 86% of them singletons. The receptor was derived from a man at least 80 years old with acute or convalescent COVID-19. Input material: peripheral blood. This chain connects TRBV29-1 to TRBJ2-3; maybe TRBD2 (6 bases). CDR3 region: CSYTLLASTDTQYF. The CDR3 DNA reads as TGCAGCTACACTCTTCTAGCGAGCACAGATACGCAGTATTTT.